A single T cell receptor (beta chain) is shown here with its context. Its matching antigen is unknown. After removal of 4 bases from V and 3 bases from J, the junction contained 6 bases not matched to a gene. Germline V CDR1 and CDR2: LNHNV, YYDKDF (reference sequence). The CDR3 consists of 15 residues. PCR employed 60 Vbeta and 13 Jbeta primers. TCRdb keeps only in-frame clones here, not all; method: immunoSEQ multiplex PCR. In the table there are approximately 110,000 clones, roughly 15% of which are singletons. The sample comes from a study of cytomegalovirus exposure and HLA in healthy donors. Overall study findings and caveats: Several V segments, TRBV6-2 and TRBV6-3 among them, could not be told apart and were dropped. Analyzed later, most CMV-associated TCR beta chains appeared HLA-restricted.

The receptor comes from a female donor in good health and CMV-seronegative. The chain employs TRBV15 and TRBJ1-2; 9 positions agree with TRBD1. Sequenced: PBMCs. CDR3 protein: CATSNEDRGDYGYTF. CDR3 DNA: TGTGCCACCAGCAATGAGGACAGGGGTGACTATGGCTACACCTTC.